Presented here are 25 T cell receptor beta chains from one specimen sequenced in a study of early T cells in non-severe SARS-CoV-2 infection. TCRdb re-derived calls from the 5' RACE reads in MiXCR, one entry per CDR3 protein. The sample carries around 29,000 distinct CDR3 sequences, 5.7% recorded once. The sample taken for sequencing was whole blood. These receptors all come from an adult who was a healthcare worker with PCR-confirmed SARS-CoV-2 infection or an uninfected control (not recorded which).

This clonotype has ten or more counts. The chain uses TRBV6-5 and TRBJ2-7, with D possibly being TRBD1 (5 bases). Germline assignment: CDR1 MNHEY and CDR2 SVGAGI. Trimming removed 2 bases from V and 2 bases from J, with 19 bases in between. This CDR3 spans 17 amino acids. This CDR3 is CASSYGSDTTVPYEQYF. CDR3 coding DNA: TGTGCCAGCAGTTACGGATCAGATACGACAGTACCCTACGAGCAGTACTTC.

Ten or more counts support this clonotype. V gene TRBV28 combines with J gene TRBJ1-3, with a possible D match to TRBD1 (5 bases). Germline-derived CDR1 and CDR2 are MDHEN and SYDVKM. The CDR3 loop spans 15 amino acids. Trimming took off 5 bases at V and 2 bases at J, with 13 bases between the two ends. CDR3 in amino acids: CASSPPGTAGNTIYF. The CDR3 coding sequence is TGTGCCAGCAGTCCTCCCGGGACGGCTGGAAACACCATATATTTT.

This clonotype was counted between two and nine times. The V gene is TRBV30, the J gene TRBJ2-1, with D perhaps matching TRBD1 or TRBD2 (5 bases each). With 5 bases removed from V and 7 bases from J, the gap between germline ends came to 15 bases. This CDR3 spans 13 amino acids. CDR1 and CDR2 (germline): GTSNPN, SVGIG (reference sequence). This CDR3 is CAWEGPFLNEQFF. DNA of the CDR3: TGTGCCTGGGAGGGACCGTTTTTAAATGAGCAGTTCTTC.

CDR3: CASSLTPQETQYF. CDR3 sequence (DNA): TGTGCCAGCAGCTTAACCCCGCAAGAGACCCAGTACTTC. V usage is TRBV7-3 and J usage is TRBJ2-5; no definite D call. Germline V gives CDR1 SGHTA, CDR2 FQGTGA. The V and J ends lost 0 bases and 2 bases respectively, with 4 bases between them. There are 13 residues in the CDR3.

The sample holds a few counts of this clonotype. This chain links TRBV6-2 or TRBV6-3 with TRBJ2-7, with D hard to call. CDR1 and CDR2 (germline): MNHEY, SVGEGT. The germline V and J ends were trimmed by 3 bases and 2 bases, with 11 bases remaining between them. The CDR3 is 14 amino acids. The CDR3 nucleotides are TGTGCCAGCAGTTATCCGGTCTTTACCTACGAGCAGTACTTC. It translates to CASSYPVFTYEQYF.

This clonotype was detected ten times or more. The gene calls are TRBV10-3 and TRBJ2-3; a weak D match, TRBD2 (7 bases). V was pared by 8 bases and J by 9 bases, with 18 bases between. The CDR3 has 13 residues. Germline CDR1 is ENHRY and CDR2 is SYGVKD. The CDR3 DNA reads TGTGCCATCCGGTTGGGGGGGGCCGACACGCAGTATTTT. This gives the protein CAIRLGGADTQYF.

This clonotype has a count of ten or more. V is TRBV19 and J is TRBJ2-3; the D is unclear. This CDR3 has 11 residues. V was cut by 3 bases and J by 6 bases, with 4 bases left in between. Germline V gene lookup returns CDR1 LNHDA and CDR2 SQIVND (reference sequence). This CDR3 reads CASSIRDTQYF. CDR3 DNA sequence: TGTGCCAGTAGTATTCGGGATACGCAGTATTTT. Variable domain in full (rest from reference TRBV19 and TRBJ2-3): DGGITQSPKYLFRKEGQNVTLSCEQNLNHDAMYWYRQDPGQGLRLIYYSQIVNDFQKGDIAEGYSVSREKKESFPLTVTSAQKNPTAFYLCASSIRDTQYFGPGTRLTVL.

Many counts were recorded for this clonotype. This rearrangement joins TRBV7-2 to TRBJ2-1; D unclear. V lost 4 bases to trimming and J lost 8 bases, with 12 bases between them. The V gene's germline CDR1 is SGHTA and CDR2 FQGNSA. The CDR3 covers 13 residues. CDR3 residues: CASSYSRHHEQFF. CDR3 sequence (DNA): TGTGCCAGCAGCTACTCCCGGCACCATGAGCAGTTCTTC.

This clonotype was seen a single time. This may stem from a read error, because a much larger clone lies one nucleotide away. V is TRBV15 and J is TRBJ2-7; 7 bases fit TRBD1. Germline assignment: CDR1 LNHNV and CDR2 YYDKDF (reference sequence). CDR3 length equals 13 residues. Written as DNA, the CDR3 is TGTGCCTCCAGGGGAGACAGGGTGGGGGAGCAGTACTTC. Amino acids: CASRGDRVGEQYF.

The chain couples TRBV27 to TRBJ2-3; weak D call: TRBD2 (5 bases). The CDR3 has 14 residues. Germline CDR1 MNHEY, CDR2 SMNVEV (reference sequence). V was trimmed by 7 bases and J by 2 bases, leaving 13 bases between them. The CDR3 region has the DNA TGTGCCAGCACAGGCGGGTCTCTCACAGATACGCAGTATTTT. Translated: CASTGGSLTDTQYF.

The gene calls are TRBV6-2 or TRBV6-3 and TRBJ2-3; D gene uncertain. V gave up 0 bases and J gave up 2 bases, with 9 bases separating them. The germline V gene has CDR1 MNHEY and CDR2 SVGEGT. This CDR3 is built from 15 residues. CDR3 in DNA: TGTGCCAGCAGTTACTCGAGGCTACTCACAGATACGCAGTATTTT. This codes for CASSYSRLLTDTQYF.

There are many counts of this clonotype. This rearrangement joins TRBV9 to TRBJ2-2; D not certain. This CDR3 is built from 13 residues. The germline CDR1 and CDR2 sequences are SGDLS and YYNGEE. Trimming stripped 4 bases from V and 0 bases from J, with 4 bases between. CDR3 loop: CASSRSNTGELFF. CDR3 bases: TGTGCCAGCAGCCGTTCGAACACCGGGGAGCTGTTTTTT.

This clonotype was seen repeatedly, ten times or more. The chain is built from TRBV7-6 and TRBJ1-6; D not certain. The V gene lost 5 bases and the J gene lost 9 bases, with 14 bases spanning the gap. Germline V gene data show CDR1 as SGHVS and CDR2 as FNYEAQ. The CDR3 extends over 14 amino acids. This CDR3 is CASSPEGWGSPLHF. The CDR3 region has the DNA TGTGCCAGCAGCCCGGAAGGGTGGGGTTCACCCCTCCACTTT.

This clonotype was recorded many times. The genes are TRBV10-3 and TRBJ2-3; TRBD2 agrees at 11 bases. Per the germline V gene, CDR1 is ENHRY and CDR2 is SYGVKD. The junction had 1 base not matched to a gene; V was cut back by 6 bases and J by 5 bases. The CDR3 runs to 13 residues. CDR3 protein: CAIRGTSGDTQYF. The CDR3 DNA reads TGTGCCATCAGGGGGACTAGCGGAGATACGCAGTATTTT.

This clonotype has at least ten counts. The chain recombines TRBV7-2 with TRBJ2-2; unclear D gene. Germline V lookup: CDR1 SGHTA, CDR2 FQGNSA. The CDR3 contains 12 residues. V was cut by 2 bases and J by 8 bases, with 6 bases left in between. CDR3: CASSLYGGELFF. The CDR3 bases are TGTGCCAGCAGCTTATATGGGGGGGAGCTGTTTTTT.

The table lists this clonotype with many counts. The V gene is TRBV12-3 or TRBV12-4, the J gene TRBJ2-7; D is unclear. Trimming took 2 bases from V and 2 from J, leaving 10 bases between them. This CDR3 region has 14 residues. The CDR3, as DNA: TGTGCCAGCAGTTTATGGGGTCCAACCTACGAGCAGTACTTC. This sequence encodes CASSLWGPTYEQYF.

This clonotype was recorded at least ten times. V usage is TRBV20-1 and J usage is TRBJ1-4, with 7 bases fitting TRBD1. Germline V gene sequence: CDR1 DFQATT, CDR2 SNEGSKA (reference sequence). This CDR3 is built from 14 residues. The V and J ends lost 4 bases and 5 bases, in that order; junction bases with no gene match: 7. The CDR3 nucleotides are TGCAGTGCTACCGAGGGGACAGCGAATGAAAAACTGTTTTTT. Translating it yields CSATEGTANEKLFF.

The genes are TRBV6-5 and TRBJ1-2; TRBD1 matches 8 bases. The V and J ends lost 5 bases and 6 bases, in that order; junction bases with no gene match: 8. Germline V gene data show CDR1 as MNHEY and CDR2 as SVGAGI. CDR3 length: 14 residues. The CDR3 spells CASSKMDRENGYTF. The CDR3, as DNA: TGTGCCAGCAGTAAAATGGACAGGGAAAATGGCTACACCTTC.

This clonotype appeared many times. For the CDR3, the DNA is TGTGCCAGCAGCCCCTCTCAGGGGTGGCATTCACCCCTCCACTTT. Its protein product is CASSPSQGWHSPLHF. The gene calls are TRBV12-3 or TRBV12-4 and TRBJ1-6; D is possibly TRBD1 (6 bases). This CDR3 is built from 15 residues. Trimming left V 6 bases short and J 8 bases short, with 17 bases between.

This clonotype has just one count. This sequence joins TRBV7-8 and TRBJ2-7, with TRBD2 identical over 10 bases. Germline loops: CDR1 SGHVS, CDR2 FQNEAQ. The CDR3 runs to 19 residues. V shed 0 bases and J 0 bases; nucleotides not matched to a gene: 11. The CDR3, as DNA: TGTGCCAGCAGCTTAGCCACCGGGACTAGCGCTTCGTTCTCCTACGAGCAGTACTTC. This gives the protein CASSLATGTSASFSYEQYF.

In its sample, this clonotype was seen many times. The rearrangement joins TRBV4-3 to TRBJ2-1; 10 positions match TRBD2. CDR3 length: 18 residues. The trim removed 4 bases at V and 4 bases at J, leaving 13 bases unmatched. Germline V gene data show CDR1 as LGHNA and CDR2 as YSLEER. CDR3 in DNA: TGCGCCAGCAGCCGGATTACCGGGACTAGCGAGGAATACAATGAGCAGTTCTTC. It translates to CASSRITGTSEEYNEQFF.

This clonotype occurred many times. The CDR3 spells CASSLVAQGHQPQHF. Written as DNA, the CDR3 is TGTGCCAGCAGCTTAGTAGCCCAGGGACATCAGCCCCAGCATTTT. The V call is TRBV7-8, the J call TRBJ1-5; tentatively, D is TRBD1 (5 bases). Germline V gene lookup returns CDR1 SGHVS and CDR2 FQNEAQ. V dropped 1 base and J dropped 5 bases, with 12 bases sitting between them. The CDR3 extends over 15 amino acids. Drawing the rest from reference TRBV7-8 and TRBJ1-5, the complete variable domain is GAGVSQSPRYKVAKRGQDVALRCDPISGHVSLFWYQQALGQGPEFLTYFQNEAQLDKSGLPSDRFFAERPEGSVSTLKIQRTQQEDSAVYLCASSLVAQGHQPQHFGDGTRLSIL.

In its sample, this clonotype was seen many times. The chain joins TRBV3-1 to TRBJ2-5; 9 nucleotides agree with TRBD2. The CDR3 has 14 amino acids. The V gene's germline CDR1 is LGHDT and CDR2 YNNKEL (reference sequence). V shed 3 bases and J 1 base; nucleotides not matched to a gene: 0. CDR3 in amino acids: CASSQRGGQETQYF. In nucleotides, the CDR3 is TGTGCCAGCAGCCAGCGGGGGGGCCAAGAGACCCAGTACTTC.

The chain employs TRBV7-6 and TRBJ2-1; 14 bases fit TRBD2. This CDR3 comprises 17 residues. With V trimmed by 2 bases and J by 9 bases, 9 bases remained unmatched. Germline CDR1 SGHVS, CDR2 FNYEAQ. CDR3 sequence: CASSLTFPGLAGVEQFF. The CDR3 DNA follows: TGTGCCAGCAGCTTAACCTTTCCGGGACTAGCGGGGGTTGAGCAGTTCTTC.

This clonotype was observed many times. J is TRBJ2-7 and V is TRBV27; D unresolved. This CDR3 contains 15 residues. Per the germline V gene, CDR1 is MNHEY and CDR2 is SMNVEV (reference sequence). The V gene lost 5 bases and the J gene lost 9 bases, with 23 bases spanning the gap. The CDR3 reads CASSPAPWTVVRQYF. The DNA of the CDR3 is TGTGCCAGCAGTCCCGCGCCGTGGACGGTAGTTAGGCAGTACTTC.